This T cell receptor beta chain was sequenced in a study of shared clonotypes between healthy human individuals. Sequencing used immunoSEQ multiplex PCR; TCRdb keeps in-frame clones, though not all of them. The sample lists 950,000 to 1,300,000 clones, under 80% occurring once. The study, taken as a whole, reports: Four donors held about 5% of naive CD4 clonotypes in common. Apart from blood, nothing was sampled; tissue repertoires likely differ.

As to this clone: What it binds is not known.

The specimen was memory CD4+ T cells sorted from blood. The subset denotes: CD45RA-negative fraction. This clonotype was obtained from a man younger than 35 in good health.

In DNA form, the CDR3 reads TGCGCCAGCAGCGATAAGGGACCGACCTACGAGCAGTACTTC. Translation: CASSDKGPTYEQYF. The chain recombines TRBV5-1 with TRBJ2-7; D is perhaps TRBD1 or TRBD2 (5 bases each). The ends were cut back, 4 bases at V and 2 bases at J, with 13 bases in the middle. This CDR3 contains 14 residues. Germline values: CDR1 SGHRS, CDR2 YFSETQ.